This TCR beta chain stems from a study of T cells in Graves' hyperthyroidism and ophthalmopathy (dated 2019 in TCRdb). As for the study more broadly: Peripheral blood samples were taken at the time of initial diagnosis, prior to any treatment. The roughly 100 discovery patients were divided at random into training and test sets in a 7:3 ratio. TCR Vbeta CDR3 sequencing of roughly 140 peripheral blood samples (over 40 ophthalmopathy, about 74 hyperthyroidism and approximately 17 progressor patients) is reported in the paper. After sampling, hyperthyroidism patients received methimazole starting at 30 mg daily, and ophthalmopathy patients received high-dose intravenous methylprednisolone. In addition, the study compared T-cell repertoires in thyroid tissue and in blood from about 6 Graves' hyperthyroidism patients. Prospective prediction of ophthalmopathy was tested in an independent validation cohort of approximately 19 hyperthyroidism patients and 17 patients who later progressed to ophthalmopathy. To identify distinguishing TCR V-J signatures, a discovery cohort of 100 or so patients was used, comprising approximately 40 with Graves' ophthalmopathy and some 60 with stable Graves' hyperthyroidism. Broad study findings and their caveats: No statistical method was used to set the sample size in advance, and investigators knew the group allocation. Ophthalmopathy was separated from stable hyperthyroidism by a 13 V-J signature model, with just over 85% sensitivity and about 84% specificity obtained in cross-validation and 80%/75% obtained in testing. Most expanded thyroid clonotypes (frequency above 0.001) were also found in blood, which suggests that blood repertoires may mirror thyroid immune responses. In validation, the model predicted progression to ophthalmopathy with just under 71% sensitivity and over 72% specificity, a median of approximately 6.7 months before onset.

Concerning this clonotype itself: Its antigen has not been determined. A much larger clone differs from this one at a single base, so this may be a read error.

The TCR beta CDR3 regions were amplified from RNA transcripts. The TCR CDR3 was subjected to a first round of RT-PCR using the HTBI primer set and the Qiagen OneStep RT-PCR kit. A second multiplex PCR round built the libraries, followed by size selection and purification. Sequencing of the libraries was done on an Illumina HiSeq2000 using paired-end 100 bp reads. Turning to the authors' computational methods: Raw data were processed with SOAPnuke, discarding reads with adapters, uncalled bases, mean Phred below 15, or no exact constant-primer or identifier match. High-quality paired reads were merged with COPE v1.2.5, and unique nucleotide sequences were defined as clonotypes. MiTCR v1.1 was used to align the clonotypes against IMGT TRBV, TRBD and TRBJ reference segments. Only V-J combinations with frequency above 0.0001, covering roughly 99% of repertoires, were analysed. A TCS score was defined as the ratio of F50 (clonal expansion) to E x V (chaos), with BLOSUM62-based TCRdist applied between CDR3 peptides within each V-J. Welch's t-statistics and random forest reduced roughly 540 V-J features to 10 to 15, which were used in a naive Bayes classifier (R e1071). In TCRdb, the public reads were trimmed at Q25 with fastp and aligned with MiXCR, with productive beta chains retained. Every CDR3 protein is listed once, alongside the most common genes and DNA of its rows. Clone size and V and J calls follow TCRdb, not the original study. Recorded for this sample are under 350,000 distinct CDR3 sequences; approximately 15% of them occurred a single time. About 50% of the sample is taken by the ten largest.

The CDR3, cysteine through phenylalanine, is 16 amino acids long. Just CDR3 DNA is preserved here, 48 bases in frame from base 1. CDR1 SGHTA and CDR2 FQGNSA are derived from the germline V gene. V is clipped by 1 base and J by 0 bases, and the sequence between their germline boundaries is 10 bases long. Moderately to severely active disease, a Clinical Activity Score of at least 3, a NOSPECS grade of at least 4, and a duration under 3 months were present in ophthalmopathy patients. Patients with uncontrolled infections, other autoimmune diseases, pregnancy or lactation were excluded. Diagnoses relied on clinical symptoms, serum thyroxine and TRAb, thyroid ultrasound and orbital computed tomography. PBMCs were isolated from approximately 10 ml of fresh peripheral blood by Ficoll-Paque density gradient centrifugation. Total RNA was extracted with Trizol reagent, and quality was checked on an Agilent 2100 Bioanalyzer.

Sequencing input: blood. The sequence came from a woman aged 60-75 years with Graves' ophthalmopathy. The chain uses TRBV7-2 and TRBJ1-5; TRBD1 is perhaps the D gene, given 6 matching bases. The DNA sequence is given as TGTGCCAGCAGCTTAGGGGGGCCCTATAGCAATCAGCCCCAGCATTTT. This gives the protein CASSLGGPYSNQPQHF. Outside the CDR3, residues come from the reference TRBV7-2 and TRBJ1-5 proteins, so the full variable domain is: GAGVSQSPSNKVTEKGKDVELRCDPISGHTALYWYRQSLGQGLEFLIYFQGNSAPDKSGLPSDRFSAERTGGSVSTLTIQRTQQEDSAVYLCASSLGGPYSNQPQHFGDGTRLSIL.